This T cell receptor beta chain originates from a study of follicular helper T cells after annual influenza vaccination. Study-level results: Change in circulating plasmablasts correlated with ICOS+CD38+ cTfh clonality change.

Time point indicated: 2015-2016 season, pre-vaccination. Profiling relied on immunoSEQ multiplex PCR, and the TCRdb table lists in-frame clones only, not all of them. In the table there are roughly 15,000 clones, approximately 84% of which are singletons. On this clone: The antigen remains undetermined.

The ends lost 8 bases at V and 7 bases at J; junction bases unmatched: 9. CDR1 SGHAT and CDR2 FQNNGV come from the germline V gene. This CDR3 region has 15 residues. The sequencing used CXCR5- memory CD4+ T cells sorted from blood, collected on the day of influenza vaccination. V usage is TRBV11-2 and J usage is TRBJ1-4, with 11 bases matching TRBD1. The source is an adult who received the influenza vaccine. The CDR3 DNA is TGTGCCAGCCGGGACAGGGGGGTCTTCGGTGAAAAACTGTTTTTT. Protein sequence: CASRDRGVFGEKLFF. Full variable domain (remainder filled in from reference TRBV11-2 and TRBJ1-4): EAGVAQSPRYKIIEKRQSVAFWCNPISGHATLYWYQQILGQGPKLLIQFQNNGVVDDSQLPKDRFSAERLKGVDSTLKIQPAKLEDSAVYLCASRDRGVFGEKLFFGSGTQLSVL.